Listed below are T cell receptor beta chains from one sample, sequenced in a study of neoadjuvant anti-PD-1 for oral cavity cancer. Assay used: immunoSEQ multiplex PCR; TCRdb lists only in-frame clones, some missing. The data hold around 10,000 clones, with about 64% observed a single time. The input for sequencing was tumor tissue, taken after nivolumab (anti-PD-1) treatment. These receptors all stem from a person aged 35 to 85 with oral cavity squamous cell carcinoma. The CDR3 runs from the conserved cysteine through the conserved F or W. Fields, in order: J gene, clone size, D gene, V gene, CDR3 DNA, CDR3 protein. A D gene is named only where the DNA matches it firmly. Clone size is given for some rows only: seen once, a few or many times, or a class if the clone is expanded.

j_call: TRBJ2-3; clone_size: few; d_call: TRBD1; v_call: TRBV10-3; cdr3_nt: TGTGCCATCAGTGAGTGGTCCGGGACAGGGGGCGCGACAGATACGCAGTATTTT; cdr3_aa: CAISEWSGTGGATDTQYF
j_call: TRBJ1-6; clone_size: few; d_call: -; v_call: TRBV5-6; cdr3_nt: TGTGCCAGCAGCTTATTCAGGGGTAATTCACCCCTCCACTTT; cdr3_aa: CASSLFRGNSPLHF
j_call: TRBJ2-7; clone_size: -; d_call: -; v_call: TRBV10-1; cdr3_nt: TGCGCCAGCAGTGAGTCGCTAGACTTGGAGCAGTACTTC; cdr3_aa: CASSESLDLEQYF
j_call: TRBJ2-4; clone_size: -; d_call: -; v_call: TRBV5-1; cdr3_nt: TGCGCCAGCAGCTTGAGACCAACAGCCAAAAACATTCAGTACTTC; cdr3_aa: CASSLRPTAKNIQYF
j_call: TRBJ2-3; clone_size: few; d_call: -; v_call: TRBV4-1; cdr3_nt: TGCGCCAGCAGCCAAGCCCCGGCCGCCAAACTTTCCTCCTCTACGCAGTATTTT; cdr3_aa: CASSQAPAAKLSSSTQYF
j_call: TRBJ2-5; clone_size: -; d_call: -; v_call: TRBV7-9; cdr3_nt: TGTGCCAGCAGCTTAGGAACACTAGAAAGAGAGACCCAGTACTTC; cdr3_aa: CASSLGTLERETQYF
j_call: TRBJ1-1; clone_size: -; d_call: -; v_call: TRBV7-6; cdr3_nt: TGTGCCAGCAGCTTAGGGGCCCCGGGGACTGAAGCTTTCTTT; cdr3_aa: CASSLGAPGTEAFF
j_call: TRBJ2-3; clone_size: -; d_call: TRBD2; v_call: TRBV30; cdr3_nt: TGTGCCTGTCGGACTAGCGGGAGAACAAATACGCAGTATTTT; cdr3_aa: CACRTSGRTNTQYF
j_call: TRBJ1-6; clone_size: -; d_call: -; v_call: TRBV6-6; cdr3_nt: TGTGCCAGCCGCGGACAGAGGGATTCACCCCTCCACTTT; cdr3_aa: CASRGQRDSPLHF
j_call: TRBJ1-6; clone_size: -; d_call: -; v_call: TRBV19; cdr3_nt: TGTGCCAGTAGTATGGATAGCTCCTATAATTCACCCCTCCACTTT; cdr3_aa: CASSMDSSYNSPLHF
j_call: TRBJ1-6; clone_size: -; d_call: -; v_call: TRBV6-1; cdr3_nt: TGTGCCAGCGGTGAGATTAATTCACCCCTCCACTTT; cdr3_aa: CASGEINSPLHF
j_call: TRBJ2-7; clone_size: few; d_call: TRBD1; v_call: TRBV7-8; cdr3_nt: TGTGCCAGCAGCGGGGACAGGTTTCCCTACGAGCAGTACTTC; cdr3_aa: CASSGDRFPYEQYF
j_call: TRBJ1-2; clone_size: -; d_call: TRBD1; v_call: TRBV19; cdr3_nt: TGTGCCACCACGGACAGGGATCATGTACATGGCTACACCTTC; cdr3_aa: CATTDRDHVHGYTF